The clone carrying this TCR beta chain occurred many times. These data come from a study of CD8 T cell repertoires and HIV-1 epitope variants. As for the study in general: Enriched T cells were co-cultured with equal autologous T cell-negative cells.

Libraries were prepared by immunoSEQ multiplex PCR; TCRdb keeps only in-frame clonotypes and omits some of them. The repertoire holds over 90,000 clones, roughly four fifths seen once, with around a quarter in the top ten. The length of the CDR3 is 14 residues. The V segment lost 2 bases and the J segment 6 bases; nucleotides outside the gene matches: 5. Germline V gene lookup returns CDR1 SGDLS and CDR2 YYNGEE. This clonotype was obtained from a male donor with HIV. The J gene is TRBJ2-7, the V gene TRBV9; the match to TRBD1 covers 10 bases. Sequencing was performed on uncultured baseline CD8+ T cells from peripheral blood mononuclear cells (PBMCs). The CDR3 coding sequence is TGTGCCAGCAGCGTCGTGGGGGACAGGGGCGAGCAGTACTTC. It encodes CASSVVGDRGEQYF.